Listed below are T cell receptor beta chains from one sample, sequenced in a study of T cells expressing NK-cell markers. TCRdb re-called the 5' RACE reads, yielding one record per CDR3 amino acid sequence without DNA. Its listing shows hundreds of thousands of distinct CDR3 sequences. Sequencing used blood T cells: a sorted CD56 or NKG2C T cell subset, CD4+ or CD8+ T cells, or bulk PBMC T cells (not recorded which). The receptors were gathered from a woman aged 18 to 75 in good health. CDR3s include the opening cysteine and the closing phenylalanine or tryptophan.

v_gene	j_gene	CDR3aa
TRBV18	TRBJ2-7	CASSPTSHEQYF
TRBV24-1	TRBJ2-1	CATSDAGLAGFHEQFF
TRBV15	TRBJ2-3	CATSRGHLGRPDTQYF
TRBV12-3/TRBV12-4	TRBJ1-4	CASSLGQGAKLFF
TRBV20-1	TRBJ2-1	CSATPWQGLNEQFF
TRBV11-2	TRBJ2-3	CASSLERLAGVTDTQYF
TRBV6-5	TRBJ2-2	CASSYRTTNTGELFF
TRBV27	TRBJ2-4	CASSPTSGIWGTKNIQYF
TRBV7-8	TRBJ1-6	CASSSHGSYNSPLHF
TRBV29-1	TRBJ1-5	CSVTDRTNQPQHF
TRBV20-1	TRBJ2-7	CSARRDRGTYEQYF
TRBV12-3/TRBV12-4	TRBJ2-5	CASSLGVAGVGYLETQYF
TRBV28	TRBJ1-6	CASTPTGVSSPLHF
TRBV28	TRBJ1-2	CASSLQGDGYTF
TRBV18	TRBJ2-5	CASSPMSAQETQYF
TRBV5-5	TRBJ2-5	CASSPYLRQGRSETQYF
TRBV5-1	TRBJ1-6	CASSLELGSDSPLHF
TRBV5-1	TRBJ2-3	CASSLARGKGDTQYF
TRBV6-5	TRBJ2-1	CASSYPSHEQFF
TRBV11-2	TRBJ2-3	CASRSQGGGHTDTQYF
TRBV9	TRBJ2-3	CASSDLTKDTQYF
TRBV18	TRBJ2-5	CARNQREWMETQYF
TRBV2	TRBJ1-2	CASSNGQGNYGYTF
TRBV28	TRBJ2-7	CASSLSSGTGLTYEQYF
TRBV15	TRBJ1-1	CATSRAGGAGNTEAFF
TRBV11-2	TRBJ1-2	CASSLQANYGYTF
TRBV7-8	TRBJ2-3	CASSPGLVTDTQYF
TRBV5-1	TRBJ2-2	CASSPGHLLPGELFF